These T cell receptor beta chains were read from a single sample in a study of shared clonotypes between healthy human individuals. Produced via immunoSEQ multiplex PCR; TCRdb's table is partial and in-frame only. The data contain about 2 million clones, about 95% of them seen just once; the ten biggest clones take up about 1.1%. The material sequenced was naive CD8+ T cells sorted from blood. These receptors all stem from a man between 18 and 29 years old in good health. Both conserved end residues are part of each CDR3. The order of the fields is J gene, clone size, V gene, D gene, CDR3 DNA, CDR3 protein. A D gene is named only where the DNA matches it firmly. Clone size is not always given. Where it is, it says once, few, many or a class for expanded clones.

J gene: TRBJ2-2
clone size: NA
V gene: TRBV27
D gene: NA
CDR3 DNA: TGTGCCAGCACCCAGCTGGGGGGCGCCGGGGAGCTGTTTTTT
CDR3 protein: CASTQLGGAGELFF

J gene: TRBJ1-6
clone size: NA
V gene: TRBV27
D gene: NA
CDR3 DNA: TGTGCCAGCAGTTTCCACGGAGGGGCAGATTCACCCCTCCACTTT
CDR3 protein: CASSFHGGADSPLHF

J gene: TRBJ1-2
clone size: once
V gene: TRBV29-1
D gene: NA
CDR3 DNA: TGCAGCGTTGAGGGTGGAAAGGGCTATGGCTACACCTTC
CDR3 protein: CSVEGGKGYGYTF

J gene: TRBJ1-5
clone size: NA
V gene: TRBV7-9
D gene: TRBD1
CDR3 DNA: TGTGCCAGCAGCCCCGGACAGGGACATCAGCCCCAGCATTTT
CDR3 protein: CASSPGQGHQPQHF

J gene: TRBJ2-3
clone size: NA
V gene: TRBV6-1
D gene: NA
CDR3 DNA: TGTGCCAGCAGTGAACCAGAAGTTACGCAGTATTTT
CDR3 protein: CASSEPEVTQYF

J gene: TRBJ1-6
clone size: NA
V gene: TRBV5-4
D gene: NA
CDR3 DNA: TGTGCCAGCAGCTTGATGGCAGGGTATAGAAGTGGTTCACCCCTCCACTTT
CDR3 protein: CASSLMAGYRSGSPLHF

J gene: TRBJ2-7
clone size: once
V gene: TRBV9
D gene: NA
CDR3 DNA: TGTGCCAGCAGCCCCACCACGGGACTCCCAAGCGAGCAGTACTTC
CDR3 protein: CASSPTTGLPSEQYF

J gene: TRBJ2-1
clone size: NA
V gene: TRBV10-2
D gene: NA
CDR3 DNA: TGCGCCAGCAGTGAGACCCGCCCCCGGGATGAGCAGTTCTTC
CDR3 protein: CASSETRPRDEQFF

J gene: TRBJ2-7
clone size: NA
V gene: TRBV5-4
D gene: NA
CDR3 DNA: TGTGCCAGCAGCGTGGACGGCTACGAGCAGTACTTC
CDR3 protein: CASSVDGYEQYF

J gene: TRBJ2-7
clone size: NA
V gene: TRBV30
D gene: NA
CDR3 DNA: TGTGCCTGGAGTGTGGACAGCCTTACGGTCTCCTACGAGCAGTACTTC
CDR3 protein: CAWSVDSLTVSYEQYF

J gene: TRBJ2-5
clone size: NA
V gene: TRBV4-1
D gene: NA
CDR3 DNA: TGCGCCAGCAGCCAAGAGACGTACCAAGAGACCCAGTACTTC
CDR3 protein: CASSQETYQETQYF

J gene: TRBJ1-1
clone size: NA
V gene: TRBV27
D gene: NA
CDR3 DNA: TGTGCCAGCAGTTTATCGTTCGGGCTGAGTGATGAAGCTTTCTTT
CDR3 protein: CASSLSFGLSDEAFF

J gene: TRBJ1-1
clone size: NA
V gene: TRBV6-6
D gene: NA
CDR3 DNA: TGTGCCAGCAGTTATGGGTCGACCGCTTTCTTT
CDR3 protein: CASSYGSTAFF

J gene: TRBJ2-2
clone size: NA
V gene: TRBV7-6
D gene: NA
CDR3 DNA: TGTGCCAGCAGCTTCCTGACAGAAAACACCGGGGAGCTGTTTTTT
CDR3 protein: CASSFLTENTGELFF

J gene: TRBJ2-7
clone size: once
V gene: TRBV28
D gene: NA
CDR3 DNA: TGTGCCAGCAGTTTTGGCAGGGCAGCATACGAGCAGTACTTC
CDR3 protein: CASSFGRAAYEQYF

J gene: TRBJ2-4
clone size: once
V gene: TRBV15
D gene: NA
CDR3 DNA: TGTGCCACCAGCACCGTTCGAGGGGAGATGAGCAAAAACATTCAGTACTTC
CDR3 protein: CATSTVRGEMSKNIQYF

J gene: TRBJ2-1
clone size: NA
V gene: TRBV12-5
D gene: NA
CDR3 DNA: TGTGCTAGTGGTTTGAACAGTAAGGATGAGCAGTTCTTC
CDR3 protein: CASGLNSKDEQFF

J gene: TRBJ2-1
clone size: NA
V gene: TRBV15
D gene: NA
CDR3 DNA: TGTGCCACCAGCTCTCTCGGTAGGCCTGAGCAGTTCTTC
CDR3 protein: CATSSLGRPEQFF

J gene: TRBJ1-2
clone size: NA
V gene: TRBV7-2
D gene: NA
CDR3 DNA: TGTGCCAGCACCGAAGGCGACAGTGATAACTATGGCTACACCTTC
CDR3 protein: CASTEGDSDNYGYTF

J gene: TRBJ1-4
clone size: NA
V gene: TRBV25-1
D gene: NA
CDR3 DNA: TGTGCCAGCAGTGAATCTCCAGGGGTGGATGAAAAACTGTTTTTT
CDR3 protein: CASSESPGVDEKLFF

J gene: TRBJ2-2
clone size: once
V gene: TRBV4-3
D gene: NA
CDR3 DNA: TGCGCCAGCAGCCATAGGGAGAGGCGGGAAAACACCGGGGAGCTGTTTTTT
CDR3 protein: CASSHRERRENTGELFF

J gene: TRBJ2-4
clone size: NA
V gene: TRBV11-2
D gene: TRBD1
CDR3 DNA: TGTGCCAGCAGCCTCCGGACAGGCGGGATTCAGTACTTC
CDR3 protein: CASSLRTGGIQYF

J gene: TRBJ2-7
clone size: NA
V gene: TRBV11-2
D gene: NA
CDR3 DNA: TGTGCCAGCAGCTTAGGGGCGGATTACGAGCAGTACTTC
CDR3 protein: CASSLGADYEQYF

J gene: TRBJ2-2
clone size: NA
V gene: TRBV4-3
D gene: TRBD2
CDR3 DNA: TGCGCCAGCAGCCAACGCGGACTAGCGCGCCGGGAGCTGTTTTTT
CDR3 protein: CASSQRGLARRELFF

J gene: TRBJ2-3
clone size: NA
V gene: TRBV7-6
D gene: NA
CDR3 DNA: TGTGCCAGCAGCTTATGGGGGGAAGACAGGGGCACAGATACGCAGTATTTT
CDR3 protein: CASSLWGEDRGTDTQYF

J gene: TRBJ1-1
clone size: NA
V gene: TRBV9
D gene: NA
CDR3 DNA: TGTGCCAGCAGCGTAGAAATGAACACTGAAGCTTTCTTT
CDR3 protein: CASSVEMNTEAFF

J gene: TRBJ2-3
clone size: NA
V gene: TRBV5-6
D gene: TRBD1
CDR3 DNA: TGTGCCAGCAGCTTGGCTACAGGGGCCACAGATACGCAGTATTTT
CDR3 protein: CASSLATGATDTQYF

J gene: TRBJ2-1
clone size: once
V gene: TRBV5-1
D gene: NA
CDR3 DNA: TGCGCCAGCAGCCCCAGGCGGGGTAGGGATGAGCAGTTCTTC
CDR3 protein: CASSPRRGRDEQFF

J gene: TRBJ2-7
clone size: NA
V gene: TRBV27
D gene: NA
CDR3 DNA: TGTGCCAGCAGTTTATCGCCGGGGACGTCTTCCTACGAGCAGTACTTC
CDR3 protein: CASSLSPGTSSYEQYF

J gene: TRBJ1-6
clone size: NA
V gene: TRBV6-5
D gene: NA
CDR3 DNA: TGTGCCAGCAGTTACCGAAGCCAGAATTCACCCCTCCACTTT
CDR3 protein: CASSYRSQNSPLHF

J gene: TRBJ2-1
clone size: NA
V gene: TRBV5-6
D gene: NA
CDR3 DNA: TGTGCCAGCAGCTTCGGTGGAGTTGAGCAGTTCTTC
CDR3 protein: CASSFGGVEQFF

J gene: TRBJ1-5
clone size: NA
V gene: TRBV28
D gene: NA
CDR3 DNA: TGTGCCAGCAAGAGGGGTGGCTATCAGCCCCAGCATTTT
CDR3 protein: CASKRGGYQPQHF

J gene: TRBJ1-5
clone size: NA
V gene: TRBV27
D gene: TRBD1
CDR3 DNA: TGTGCCAGCAGTCCAGGGGGAGGTAGCAATCAGCCCCAGCATTTT
CDR3 protein: CASSPGGGSNQPQHF

J gene: TRBJ1-1
clone size: NA
V gene: TRBV27
D gene: TRBD1
CDR3 DNA: TGTGCCAGCAGTTCACAGGGGACTGAAGCTTTCTTT
CDR3 protein: CASSSQGTEAFF

J gene: TRBJ1-2
clone size: NA
V gene: TRBV11-2
D gene: NA
CDR3 DNA: TGTGCCAGCAGCTTACTGCATGGCTACACCTTC
CDR3 protein: CASSLLHGYTF

J gene: TRBJ2-1
clone size: NA
V gene: TRBV2
D gene: TRBD1
CDR3 DNA: TGTGCCACCAACAGGGGGTTTAACAATGAGCAGTTCTTC
CDR3 protein: CATNRGFNNEQFF

J gene: TRBJ2-5
clone size: NA
V gene: TRBV27
D gene: TRBD1
CDR3 DNA: TGTGCCAGCAGTACGTCACAGGGGGCACGCGAGACCCAGTACTTC
CDR3 protein: CASSTSQGARETQYF

J gene: TRBJ2-2
clone size: NA
V gene: TRBV28
D gene: TRBD2
CDR3 DNA: TGTGCCTGCAGGGAGGGCACCGGGGAGCTGTTTTTT
CDR3 protein: CACREGTGELFF

J gene: TRBJ2-6
clone size: NA
V gene: TRBV6-1
D gene: TRBD1
CDR3 DNA: TGTGCCAGCGGGACAGGGGGCTCTGGGGCCAACGTCCTGACTTTC
CDR3 protein: CASGTGGSGANVLTF

J gene: TRBJ2-3
clone size: NA
V gene: TRBV9
D gene: NA
CDR3 DNA: TGTGCCAGCAGCGTCGACGGACTGGTTACAGATACGCAGTATTTT
CDR3 protein: CASSVDGLVTDTQYF

J gene: TRBJ2-7
clone size: NA
V gene: TRBV30
D gene: NA
CDR3 DNA: TGTGCCTGGAGTCCCAGGGAAATCTACGAGCAGTACTTC
CDR3 protein: CAWSPREIYEQYF

J gene: TRBJ2-5
clone size: NA
V gene: TRBV11-2
D gene: TRBD2
CDR3 DNA: TGTGCCAGCAGGCTACTAGCGGGAGGAGGTCAAGAGACCCAGTACTTC
CDR3 protein: CASRLLAGGGQETQYF

J gene: TRBJ1-3
clone size: NA
V gene: TRBV5-3
D gene: NA
CDR3 DNA: TGTGCCAGAAGCTCCGGGACCCACCTTTCATCTGGAAACACCATATATTTT
CDR3 protein: CARSSGTHLSSGNTIYF

J gene: TRBJ1-6
clone size: NA
V gene: TRBV6-5
D gene: NA
CDR3 DNA: TGTGCCAGCAGTTCTCGGGACAATTATAATTCACCCCTCCACTTT
CDR3 protein: CASSSRDNYNSPLHF

J gene: TRBJ2-7
clone size: NA
V gene: TRBV4-1
D gene: NA
CDR3 DNA: TGCGCCAGCAGCCAAGTACAGGGTGGCCACGAGCAGTACTTC
CDR3 protein: CASSQVQGGHEQYF

J gene: TRBJ2-7
clone size: NA
V gene: TRBV2
D gene: NA
CDR3 DNA: TGTGCCAGCTTAGGGGCCTACGAGCAGTACTTC
CDR3 protein: CASLGAYEQYF

J gene: TRBJ2-7
clone size: NA
V gene: TRBV6-1
D gene: NA
CDR3 DNA: TGTGCCAGCGCCGGCGGCCACTACGAGCAGTACTTC
CDR3 protein: CASAGGHYEQYF

J gene: TRBJ1-2
clone size: once
V gene: TRBV5-5
D gene: TRBD1
CDR3 DNA: TGTGCCAGCAGCTTTATCGGACAGGAAAACTATGGCTACACCTTC
CDR3 protein: CASSFIGQENYGYTF

J gene: TRBJ2-5
clone size: NA
V gene: TRBV7-7
D gene: TRBD2
CDR3 DNA: TGTGCTAGCAGCTTAGCGGGAGGGGAGACCCAGTACTTC
CDR3 protein: CASSLAGGETQYF

J gene: TRBJ1-2
clone size: NA
V gene: TRBV9
D gene: TRBD1
CDR3 DNA: TGTGCCAGCAGCGAGGGACAGGGGATTTTCTATGGCTACACCTTC
CDR3 protein: CASSEGQGIFYGYTF

J gene: TRBJ2-5
clone size: NA
V gene: TRBV9
D gene: NA
CDR3 DNA: TGTGCCAGCAGCGTAGGTGGGGGCCAAGAGACCCAGTACTTC
CDR3 protein: CASSVGGGQETQYF